A selection of T cell receptor beta chains follows, all from one sample in a study of radiotherapy plus CTLA-4 blockade in lung cancer. This table comes from immunoSEQ multiplex PCR, and its TCRdb copy is limited to in-frame clones, with some not included. The sample carries roughly 90,000 clones, around 79% recorded once. Sequencing used peripheral blood, obtained from a patient treated with radiotherapy plus ipilimumab. The receptor set was obtained from a human donor with non-small cell lung cancer who had a partial response to radiotherapy plus ipilimumab. Some clones in this sample may be carry-over from other donors' samples. The CDR3 runs from the conserved cysteine through the conserved F or W. D genes are given only for firm matches. Not every row has a clone size; where given, it reads once, few, many or a size class.

>TRBD2|TRBJ2-1|TRBV18|few
CASSPAGAGYNEQFF
TGTGCCAGCTCACCGGCGGGAGCGGGATACAATGAGCAGTTCTTC
>NA|TRBJ1-1|TRBV28|NA
CASSFGSVDTEAFF
TGTGCCAGCAGTTTCGGGAGTGTGGACACTGAAGCTTTCTTT
>NA|TRBJ1-2|TRBV7-2|NA
CASSLVGGYGYTF
TGTGCCAGCAGCTTAGTTGGAGGATATGGCTACACCTTC
>TRBD1|TRBJ2-1|TRBV19|few
CASRGPAGTGGAGSYNEQFF
TGTGCCAGTAGGGGACCCGCCGGGACAGGGGGCGCTGGCTCCTACAATGAGCAGTTCTTC
>NA|TRBJ2-7|TRBV11-2|NA
CASSASVGLSYEQYF
TGTGCCAGCAGCGCGTCAGTTGGGCTCTCCTACGAGCAGTACTTC
>NA|TRBJ2-3|TRBV6-1|few
CASSEALAGASLRTDTQYF
TGTGCCAGCAGTGAAGCTCTTGCAGGGGCCAGTTTGCGGACAGATACGCAGTATTTT
>NA|TRBJ1-2|TRBV2|few
CASRGSRSGYGYTF
TGTGCCAGTAGAGGGAGCAGGTCGGGCTATGGCTACACCTTC
>NA|TRBJ2-7|TRBV6-6|NA
CASSSGRRAYEQYF
TGTGCCAGCAGCTCCGGGCGGAGGGCCTACGAGCAGTACTTC
>NA|TRBJ2-7|TRBV6-5|NA
CASRTSGLSSYEQYF
TGTGCCAGCAGAACCAGCGGACTTTCCTCCTACGAGCAGTACTTC
>TRBD1|TRBJ1-5|TRBV7-6|NA
CASSLATGGSGQPQHF
TGTGCCAGCAGCTTAGCGACAGGGGGTTCAGGTCAGCCCCAGCATTTT
>NA|TRBJ2-5|TRBV5-6|NA
CASSLRLAGTQYF
TGTGCCAGCAGCTTGAGGCTAGCTGGGACCCAGTACTTC
>TRBD1|TRBJ1-1|TRBV27|once
CASRLYRGNTEAFF
TGTGCCAGCAGGTTATACAGGGGGAACACTGAAGCTTTCTTT
>TRBD2|TRBJ2-1|TRBV7-2|NA
CASSSQRLAGSYNEQFF
TGTGCCAGCAGCTCGCAAAGGCTAGCGGGGTCCTACAATGAGCAGTTCTTC
>NA|TRBJ2-5|TRBV13|NA
CASSPASWNGQRKEQETQYF
TGTGCCAGCAGCCCCGCCTCATGGAACGGACAGAGGAAGGAGCAAGAGACCCAGTACTTC
>TRBD2|TRBJ2-3|TRBV6-1|few
CATTRGGYTDTQYF
TGTGCCACCACTCGCGGGGGTTACACAGATACGCAGTATTTT
>NA|TRBJ2-1|TRBV7-2|NA
CASSLTPLQGVEQFF
TGTGCCAGCAGCTTAACCCCTCTTCAAGGAGTGGAGCAGTTCTTC
>NA|TRBJ1-2|TRBV7-6|NA
CASSLEAGNGYTF
TGTGCCAGCAGCTTAGAGGCAGGGAATGGCTACACCTTC
>TRBD1|TRBJ1-2|TRBV18|once
CASSPGGQEVVEGYTF
TGTGCCAGCTCACCGGGCGGACAGGAGGTAGTAGAAGGCTACACCTTC
>NA|TRBJ1-2|TRBV2|NA
CASSEWASLDYGYTF
TGTGCCAGCAGTGAATGGGCATCCTTGGACTATGGCTACACCTTC
>TRBD1|TRBJ2-1|TRBV9|NA
CASGRDRDYNEQFF
TGTGCCAGCGGCCGGGACAGGGACTACAATGAGCAGTTCTTC
>NA|TRBJ2-5|TRBV19|NA
CASSTRGPKETQYF
TGTGCCAGTAGTACCCGAGGCCCTAAAGAGACCCAGTACTTC
>NA|TRBJ2-2|TRBV5-6|NA
CASSWIATGNTGELFF
TGTGCCAGCAGCTGGATTGCTACGGGTAACACCGGGGAGCTGTTTTTT
>TRBD1|TRBJ2-7|TRBV7-9|NA
CASSLSRDNRGTDYEQYF
TGTGCCAGCAGCCTATCCCGGGACAACAGGGGAACGGACTACGAGCAGTACTTC
>NA|TRBJ2-5|TRBV5-1|NA
CASSPGLLASGSETQYF
TGCGCCAGCAGCCCGGGACTCCTAGCGTCAGGGTCAGAGACCCAGTACTTC
>NA|TRBJ2-1|TRBV5-4|NA
CASSLRGTPEQQFF
TGTGCCAGCAGCTTGCGGGGGACTCCAGAGCAGCAGTTCTTC
>NA|TRBJ1-4|TRBV5-8|few
CASSPVRDVEKLFF
TGTGCCAGCAGTCCGGTGCGGGATGTAGAAAAACTGTTTTTT
>TRBD2|TRBJ2-2|TRBV28|NA
CASGLANTGELFF
TGTGCCAGCGGACTAGCGAACACCGGGGAGCTGTTTTTT
>TRBD1|TRBJ2-3|TRBV5-1|NA
CASSLEGAEDTQYF
TGCGCCAGCAGCTTGGAGGGGGCCGAAGATACGCAGTATTTT
>TRBD2|TRBJ2-1|TRBV4-1|NA
CASSGSTGGEQFF
TGCGCCAGCAGCGGCTCTACGGGAGGGGAGCAGTTCTTC
>NA|TRBJ1-1|TRBV7-6|NA
CASSLRGKNTEAFF
TGTGCCAGCAGCTTAAGGGGCAAAAACACTGAAGCTTTCTTT
>NA|TRBJ1-2|TRBV27|NA
CASSLSVGDGYTF
TGTGCCAGCAGTTTATCTGTGGGCGACGGCTACACCTTC
>NA|TRBJ1-5|TRBV7-2|NA
CASSLARAQPQHF
TGTGCCAGCAGCTTAGCCAGGGCTCAGCCCCAGCATTTT
>NA|TRBJ1-3|TRBV5-8|NA
CASRLRTRGSGNTIYF
TGTGCCAGCAGACTCCGGACCAGGGGTTCTGGAAACACCATATATTTT
>TRBD2|TRBJ2-3|TRBV5-4|NA
CASSKELAEGTDTQYF
TGTGCCAGCAGCAAGGAACTAGCGGAAGGCACAGATACGCAGTATTTT
>TRBD2|TRBJ2-1|TRBV5-1|NA
CASSLASGGIDNEQFF
TGCGCCAGCAGCTTGGCTAGCGGGGGGATTGACAATGAGCAGTTCTTC
>TRBD2|TRBJ2-1|TRBV9|NA
CASSKSGSYYNEQFF
TGTGCCAGCAGCAAAAGCGGGAGCTACTACAATGAGCAGTTCTTC
>TRBD2|TRBJ2-1|TRBV5-1|once
CASRGTSGTYNEQFF
TGCGCCAGCAGGGGGACTAGCGGGACCTACAATGAGCAGTTCTTC
>NA|TRBJ2-5|TRBV2|NA
CASSMLAPQETQYF
TGTGCCAGCAGTATGTTAGCGCCTCAAGAGACCCAGTACTTC
>NA|TRBJ2-7|TRBV11-3|NA
CASSLGADYEQYF
TGTGCCAGCAGCTTAGGGGCTGACTACGAGCAGTACTTC
>NA|TRBJ2-7|TRBV6-5|NA
CASSRQAYEQYF
TGTGCCAGCAGCAGACAGGCCTACGAGCAGTACTTC
>NA|TRBJ2-2|TRBV6-5|NA
CASRGQTNTGELFF
TGTGCCAGCCGAGGGCAAACGAACACCGGGGAGCTGTTTTTT
>TRBD2|TRBJ2-1|TRBV5-1|NA
CASSIRAGRYNEQFF
TGCGCCAGCAGCATCCGAGCGGGGAGATACAATGAGCAGTTCTTC
>NA|TRBJ1-1|TRBV6-6|NA
CASAGTLGTEAFF
TGTGCCAGCGCAGGGACTTTAGGCACTGAAGCTTTCTTT
>NA|TRBJ2-1|TRBV7-2|NA
CASTPEWSHNEQFF
TGTGCCAGCACCCCTGAGTGGAGCCACAATGAGCAGTTCTTC
>TRBD2|TRBJ2-2|TRBV18|NA
CASSPGLANTGELFF
TGTGCCAGCTCACCGGGACTAGCGAACACCGGGGAGCTGTTTTTT
>TRBD1|TRBJ2-3|TRBV19|once
CASSMPFRGSDTQYF
TGTGCCAGTAGTATGCCCTTCAGGGGGTCAGATACGCAGTATTTT
>TRBD1|TRBJ1-1|TRBV5-1|NA
CASSFLRGLERETEAFF
TGCGCCAGCAGCTTCCTCAGGGGGCTCGAAAGGGAGACTGAAGCTTTCTTT
>TRBD1|TRBJ2-3|TRBV7-3|NA
CASSIDDRGRLYF
TGTGCCAGCAGTATAGATGACAGGGGGAGATTGTATTTT
>TRBD1|TRBJ1-4|TRBV7-6|NA
CASSWTGGHEKLFF
TGTGCCAGCAGCTGGACAGGGGGCCACGAAAAACTGTTTTTT
>TRBD2|TRBJ2-7|TRBV30|few
CAWSPIRTSGRYEQYF
TGTGCCTGGAGTCCTATTAGGACTAGCGGGAGGTACGAGCAGTACTTC
>NA|TRBJ1-1|TRBV5-1|NA
CASSLAPGADTEAFF
TGCGCCAGCAGCTTGGCCCCAGGGGCGGACACTGAAGCTTTCTTT
>NA|TRBJ1-1|TRBV28|NA
CASRLNRVLNTEAFF
TGTGCCAGCAGGTTAAACAGGGTTTTGAACACTGAAGCTTTCTTT
>TRBD1|TRBJ2-1|TRBV15|NA
CATSRAGTGEYNEQFF
TGTGCCACCAGCAGAGCAGGGACAGGGGAATACAATGAGCAGTTCTTC
>TRBD1|TRBJ2-4|TRBV18|once
CASSLSTGGAKNIQYF
TGTGCCAGCTCACTATCGACAGGGGGAGCCAAAAACATTCAGTACTTC